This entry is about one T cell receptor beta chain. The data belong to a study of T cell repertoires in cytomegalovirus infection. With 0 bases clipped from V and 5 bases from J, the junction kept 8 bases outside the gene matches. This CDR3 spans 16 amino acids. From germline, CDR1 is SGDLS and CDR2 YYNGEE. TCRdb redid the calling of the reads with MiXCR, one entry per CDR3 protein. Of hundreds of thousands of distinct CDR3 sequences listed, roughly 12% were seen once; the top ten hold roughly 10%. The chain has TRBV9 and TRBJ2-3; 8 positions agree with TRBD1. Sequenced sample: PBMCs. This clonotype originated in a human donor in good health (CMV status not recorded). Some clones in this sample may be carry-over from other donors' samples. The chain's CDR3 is CASSVAPGGLGDTQYF. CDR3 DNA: TGTGCCAGCAGCGTAGCCCCAGGGGGCTTAGGAGATACGCAGTATTTT.